These 24 T cell receptor beta chains were all obtained from the same sample, sequenced in a study of blood T cell repertoires in COVID-19. Method: immunoSEQ multiplex PCR; TCRdb's copy keeps in-frame clones and lacks some. The top ten hold roughly 5.6% of the sample, which has approximately 100,000 clones, approximately 92% seen once. Material for sequencing was peripheral blood. The receptor set was obtained from a man aged 50 to 60 with active COVID-19.

The genes are TRBV5-5 and TRBJ1-1; no clear D. The CDR3 consists of 15 residues. Trimming left V 4 bases short and J 4 bases short, with 17 bases between. Germline V CDR1 and CDR2: SGHKS, YYEKEE (reference sequence). Written as DNA, the CDR3 is TGTGCCAGCAGCCTGAGGGCACAGCCGGGCACTGAAGCTTTCTTT. Protein product: CASSLRAQPGTEAFF.

J is TRBJ1-5 and V is TRBV10-3; 7 nucleotides match TRBD1. The CDR3 runs 14 residues. From germline, CDR1 is ENHRY and CDR2 SYGVKD. Unmatched junction bases numbered 10, after V lost 8 bases and J lost 6 bases. This chain's CDR3 is CAIGPQGFAQPQHF. The CDR3 nucleotides are TGTGCCATCGGCCCACAGGGGTTCGCTCAGCCCCAGCATTTT.

The chain employs TRBV3-1 (or the pseudogene TRBV3-2) and TRBJ2-3; TRBD2 agrees at 7 bases. Trimming took 2 bases from V and 1 from J; bases not matched to a gene: 9. The CDR3 contains 17 residues. The germline V gene encodes CDR1 LGHDT and CDR2 YNNKEL (reference sequence). CDR3 residues: CASSQPGTAGGTDTQYF. DNA for the CDR3: TGTGCCAGCAGCCAACCTGGGACCGCGGGGGGCACAGATACGCAGTATTTT.

In the case of this clone: At one of its ends the junction is not consistent with the germline gene, which may arise from a read error. V usage is TRBV11-1 and J usage is TRBJ2-1; 8 bases match TRBD2. The germline V gene encodes CDR1 SGHAT and CDR2 FQDESV (reference sequence). This CDR3 comprises 15 residues. The DNA of the CDR3 is TGTGCCAGCAGTTTAGCGGGGCGGGAGTACAATGAGCAGTTCTTC. This translates into CASSLAGREYNEQFF.

The chain links TRBV10-2 to TRBJ2-3, with a tentative D call TRBD2 (7 bases). The CDR3 is made up of 14 amino acids. Germline CDR1 and CDR2: WSHSY and SAAADI. The V end was cut by 2 bases, the J end by 9 bases, with 15 bases between. The CDR3 DNA is TGCGCCAGCAGTGAGCCAGGGGAGGGGACAACGCAGTATTTT. Encoded protein: CASSEPGEGTTQYF.

The gene calls are TRBV28 and TRBJ1-2, with a tentative D call TRBD1 (6 bases). Germline V gene data show CDR1 as MDHEN and CDR2 as SYDVKM. This CDR3 region has 13 residues. The CDR3 DNA follows: TGTGCTGTTCAAGGGGGGGGTTTCTATGGCTACACCTTC. Translated: CAVQGGGFYGYTF.

In its sample, this clone was seen once. The V call is TRBV2, the J call TRBJ1-5; D not certain. The germline gives CDR1 SNHLY, CDR2 FYNNEI. Trimming pared 7 bases from V and 0 bases from J, leaving 13 bases between. There are 15 residues in the CDR3. CDR3 protein: CASTSQLYSNQPQHF. CDR3 sequence (DNA): TGTGCCAGCACATCACAGTTGTATAGCAATCAGCCCCAGCATTTT. The whole variable domain, filled in from reference TRBV2 and TRBJ1-5, reads EPEVTQTPSHQVTQMGQEVILRCVPISNHLYFYWYRQILGQKVEFLVSFYNNEISEKSEIFDDQFSVERPDGSNFTLKIRSTKLEDSAMYFCASTSQLYSNQPQHFGDGTRLSIL.

This clone was counted a few times. V is TRBV6-5 and J is TRBJ1-4, with a weak D call TRBD1 (5 bases). V lost 5 bases, J lost 0 bases, and 7 bases lay in between. CDR1 is MNHEY and CDR2 is SVGAGI in the germline V gene. The CDR3 has 14 residues. The CDR3 region has the DNA TGTGCCAGCAGTCGGGGGGCAACTAATGAAAAACTGTTTTTT. Its translation is CASSRGATNEKLFF.

The rearrangement uses TRBV28 and TRBJ2-4; perhaps TRBD1 as D (6 bases). V lost 6 bases to trimming and J lost 0 bases, with 15 bases between them. Germline V gene lookup returns CDR1 MDHEN and CDR2 SYDVKM. This CDR3 has 16 residues. CDR3 region: CASSPDRTVAKNIQYF. CDR3 nucleotide sequence: TGTGCCAGCAGCCCAGACCGGACAGTAGCCAAAAACATTCAGTACTTC.

The rearrangement joins TRBV7-9 to TRBJ2-2; a weak D match, TRBD1 (5 bases). The germline CDR1 and CDR2 sequences are SEHNR and FQNEAQ (reference sequence). This CDR3 is built from 15 residues. Trimming cost V 4 bases and J 4 bases, with 13 bases left between them. The CDR3 DNA reads as TGTGCCAGCAGCTCCCTCGACAGCCTCACCGGGGAGCTGTTTTTT. It encodes CASSSLDSLTGELFF.

The chain employs TRBV5-6 and TRBJ2-6; weak D call: TRBD1 (6 bases). Germline V gene sequence: CDR1 SGHDT, CDR2 YYEEEE. There are 16 residues in the CDR3. With 7 bases removed from V and 4 bases from J, the gap between germline ends came to 18 bases. The CDR3 DNA reads as TGTGCCAGCTCCGGACAGACCCCTTGGGGGGCCAACGTCCTGACTTTC. Translating it yields CASSGQTPWGANVLTF.

This sequence joins TRBV29-1 and TRBJ2-2, with 7 bases that match TRBD1. V was pared by 6 bases and J by 1 base, with 2 bases of the junction left unmatched. CDR1 SQVTM and CDR2 ANQGSEA come from the germline V gene. The CDR3 is made up of 13 amino acids. CDR3 region: CSVRQGNTGELFF. CDR3 bases: TGCAGCGTCAGACAGGGGAACACCGGGGAGCTGTTTTTT.

The chain joins TRBV2 to TRBJ2-1, with 11 bases aligning to TRBD2. There are 15 residues in the CDR3. Per the germline V gene, CDR1 is SNHLY and CDR2 is FYNNEI. V shed 7 bases and J 4 bases; nucleotides not matched to a gene: 6. The CDR3 loop is CASTAGTSGYNEQFF. In DNA, the CDR3 is TGTGCCAGCACCGCCGGGACTAGCGGATACAATGAGCAGTTCTTC. The whole variable domain, remainder taken from reference TRBV2 and TRBJ2-1, is EPEVTQTPSHQVTQMGQEVILRCVPISNHLYFYWYRQILGQKVEFLVSFYNNEISEKSEIFDDQFSVERPDGSNFTLKIRSTKLEDSAMYFCASTAGTSGYNEQFFGPGTRLTVL.

V gene TRBV10-1 combines with J gene TRBJ2-3, with D possibly being TRBD1 (6 bases). Germline assignment: CDR1 WNHNN and CDR2 SYGVQD (reference sequence). V was trimmed by 4 bases and J by 4 bases, leaving 12 bases between them. The CDR3 length is 14 residues. The CDR3 region is CASSVVPGADTQYF. Here the CDR3 DNA reads TGCGCCAGCAGTGTCGTCCCAGGGGCAGATACGCAGTATTTT.

The CDR3, as DNA: TGTGCCAGCAGCCCCGACAGAAGAATATACAATGAGCAGTTCTTC. Its translation is CASSPDRRIYNEQFF. V usage is TRBV7-2 and J usage is TRBJ2-1; a weak D match, TRBD1 (5 bases). This CDR3 is built from 15 residues. Germline values: CDR1 SGHTA, CDR2 FQGNSA. V was cut by 5 bases and J by 4 bases, with 15 bases left in between. Supplemented by reference TRBV7-2 and TRBJ2-1, the full variable domain reads GAGVSQSPSNKVTEKGKDVELRCDPISGHTALYWYRQSLGQGLEFLIYFQGNSAPDKSGLPSDRFSAERTGGSVSTLTIQRTQQEDSAVYLCASSPDRRIYNEQFFGPGTRLTVL.

This chain links TRBV6-5 with TRBJ2-5, with a possible D match to TRBD1 (6 bases). The CDR3 sequence is 15 residues long. V gave up 2 bases and J gave up 5 bases, with 15 bases separating them. Germline CDR1 is MNHEY and CDR2 is SVGAGI. The CDR3 spells CASSYAGAEGETQYF. The CDR3 DNA is TGTGCCAGCAGTTACGCAGGGGCCGAGGGGGAGACCCAGTACTTC.

J is TRBJ1-1 and V is TRBV5-6; D possibly corresponds to TRBD1 (6 bases). Germline-derived CDR1 and CDR2 are SGHDT and YYEEEE. Trimming left V 5 bases short and J 11 bases short, with 19 bases between. This CDR3 is 13 amino acids long. The CDR3 DNA is TGTGCCAGCAGGACGACAGGATCCAGGTTGGCTTTCTTT. This encodes CASRTTGSRLAFF.

The J gene is TRBJ1-6, the V gene TRBV11-2; no firm D call. This CDR3 spans 15 amino acids. Per germline, CDR1 SGHAT and CDR2 FQNNGV. Trimming took 3 bases from V and 7 from J, leaving 13 bases between them. The CDR3 sequence: CASSLGYLENSPLHF. CDR3 bases: TGTGCCAGCAGCTTGGGCTACCTTGAAAATTCACCCCTCCACTTT.

The chain carries TRBV5-1 and TRBJ2-5; the D gene is possibly TRBD1 (6 bases). With 4 bases removed from V and 5 bases from J, the gap between germline ends came to 21 bases. This CDR3 spans 16 amino acids. Germline values: CDR1 SGHRS, CDR2 YFSETQ. The CDR3 nucleotides are TGCGCCAGCAGCCGCACCGGACAGTCCGCCCGGGAGACCCAGTACTTC. Encoded protein: CASSRTGQSARETQYF.

V gene TRBV15 combines with J gene TRBJ2-1; 10 positions agree with TRBD2. The CDR3 sequence is 19 residues long. Trimming took 1 base from V and 2 from J; bases not matched to a gene: 11. Germline-derived CDR1 and CDR2 are LNHNV and YYDKDF (reference sequence). CDR3 DNA: TGTGCCACCAGCAGAGTGAGCTCTCTAGCGGGAGACACCTACAATGAGCAGTTCTTC. Amino acids: CATSRVSSLAGDTYNEQFF.

The genes are TRBV29-1 and TRBJ1-1; D is undetermined. V was cut by 5 bases and J by 6 bases, with 16 bases left in between. Germline CDR1 reads SQVTM; CDR2 reads ANQGSEA. There are 13 residues in the CDR3. CDR3 sequence: CSVFGIGVAEAFF. In DNA, the CDR3 is TGCAGCGTTTTCGGGATCGGGGTGGCTGAAGCTTTCTTT.

The rearrangement links TRBV28 to TRBJ1-5, with TRBD1 matching 7 bases. The CDR3 extends over 15 amino acids. Germline values: CDR1 MDHEN, CDR2 SYDVKM. The V gene end was trimmed by 2 bases and the J gene end by 0 bases; junction bases not matched to a gene: 1. CDR3 region: CASSLGQASNQPQHF. CDR3 in DNA: TGTGCCAGCAGTTTAGGACAGGCTAGCAATCAGCCCCAGCATTTT.

This chain links TRBV5-1 with TRBJ2-1, with TRBD2 matching 7 bases. J lost 3 bases, V lost 3 bases, and 12 bases had no gene match. The CDR3 runs to 17 residues. Germline V gene sequence: CDR1 SGHRS, CDR2 YFSETQ. The CDR3: CASSWTLAGEGYNEQFF. In nucleotides, the CDR3 is TGCGCCAGCAGCTGGACTCTTGCGGGAGAAGGCTACAATGAGCAGTTCTTC.

This sequence joins TRBV3-1 (or the pseudogene TRBV3-2) and TRBJ2-1, with 12 positions matching TRBD2. V shed 4 bases, J shed 7 bases, and the junction held 5 bases outside the gene matches. The germline gives CDR1 LGHDT, CDR2 YNNKEL (reference sequence). The CDR3 has 15 residues. CDR3 region: CASSPSGRALNEQFF. CDR3 sequence (DNA): TGTGCCAGCAGCCCTAGCGGGAGGGCCCTGAATGAGCAGTTCTTC.